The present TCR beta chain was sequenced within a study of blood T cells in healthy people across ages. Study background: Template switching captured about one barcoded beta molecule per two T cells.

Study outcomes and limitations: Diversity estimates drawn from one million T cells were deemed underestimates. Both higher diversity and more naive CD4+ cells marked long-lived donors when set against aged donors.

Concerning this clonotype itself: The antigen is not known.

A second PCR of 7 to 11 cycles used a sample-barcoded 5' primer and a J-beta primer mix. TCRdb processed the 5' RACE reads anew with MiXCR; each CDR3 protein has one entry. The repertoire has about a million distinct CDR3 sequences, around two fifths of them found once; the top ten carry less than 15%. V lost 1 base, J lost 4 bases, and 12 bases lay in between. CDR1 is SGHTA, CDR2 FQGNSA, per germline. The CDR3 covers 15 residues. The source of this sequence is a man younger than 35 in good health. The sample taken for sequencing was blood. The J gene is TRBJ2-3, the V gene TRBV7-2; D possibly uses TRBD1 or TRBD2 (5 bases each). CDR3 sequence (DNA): TGTGCCAGCAGCTTAGTTGGGACCACGGCAGATACGCAGTATTTT. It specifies CASSLVGTTADTQYF.